These 20 T cell receptor beta chains share one sample of origin, sequenced in a study of monozygotic twins with inflammatory bowel disease. From the 5' RACE reads, TCRdb lists one entry per CDR3 protein and no DNA. The sample yields around 450,000 distinct CDR3 sequences, of which the top ten take up more than 2%. The sequencing input was blood. These receptors all stem from a human donor with ulcerative colitis or Crohn's disease, or a healthy co-twin of an affected twin (not recorded which).

CDR3 sequence reads: CASSLSLAGAGGSYEQYF. V is TRBV11-1 and J is TRBJ2-7; TCRdb selects TRBD2, and the lack of DNA leaves this call unchecked. Germline values: CDR1 SGHAT, CDR2 FQDESV (reference sequence). CDR3 size: 18 residues.

This chain connects TRBV6-6 to TRBJ1-2. Per germline, CDR1 MNHNY and CDR2 SVGAGI (reference sequence). The CDR3 totals 14 residues. CDR3 sequence reads: CASTYGPANYGYTF.

The chain carries TRBV20-1 and TRBJ2-3; TCRdb lists TRBD2, though no DNA is available to test this call. Germline values: CDR1 DFQATT, CDR2 SNEGSKA (reference sequence). The CDR3 is 15 amino acids. The CDR3 protein is CSARDWRSGTDTQYF.

The chain carries TRBV5-1 and TRBJ2-2. Germline V lookup: CDR1 SGHRS, CDR2 YFSETQ. The CDR3 runs to 14 residues. CDR3 sequence reads: CASSLRVDGGELFF.

This chain connects TRBV5-1 to TRBJ1-2. There are 13 residues in the CDR3. Per germline, CDR1 SGHRS and CDR2 YFSETQ. The CDR3 sequence is CASSFGTSYGYTF.

J is TRBJ2-5 and V is TRBV25-1; with no DNA, the TCRdb D assignment of TRBD2 cannot be verified. The CDR3 runs to 15 residues. Germline-derived CDR1 and CDR2 are MGHDK and SYGVNS. The CDR3 here is CASSELGTSKGTQYF.

The genes are TRBV20-1 and TRBJ1-2; the TCRdb D gene call, TRBD1, has no DNA to confirm it. CDR1 is DFQATT, CDR2 SNEGSKA, per germline (reference sequence). There are 12 residues in the CDR3. The CDR3 spells CSAVTGAGGYTF.

The rearrangement uses TRBV4-1 and TRBJ2-2. This CDR3 is 14 amino acids long. The V gene's germline CDR1 is MGHRA and CDR2 YSYEKL. CDR3 protein: CASSQDGVTGELFF.

The chain employs TRBV21-1 and TRBJ2-3; TCRdb calls TRBD1, which cannot be checked without DNA. TRBV21-1 is a listed pseudogene. The length of the CDR3 is 19 residues. This CDR3 is CASSPRPWSGRQPSDTQYF.

CDR3 region: CASTRGLLPTYEQYF. This chain connects TRBV5-4 to TRBJ2-7; TCRdb outputs TRBD2, but without DNA this stays unchecked. From germline, CDR1 is SGHNT and CDR2 YYREEE (reference sequence). The CDR3 has 15 residues. The full variable domain, completed using reference TRBV5-4 and TRBJ2-7, is ETGVTQSPTHLIKTRGQQVTLRCSSQSGHNTVSWYQQALGQGPQFIFQYYREEENGRGNFPPRFSGLQFPNYSSELNVNALELDDSALYLCASTRGLLPTYEQYFGPGTRLTVT.

The chain recombines TRBV20-1 with TRBJ1-2. Germline lookup yields CDR1 DFQATT and CDR2 SNEGSKA (reference sequence). The CDR3 loop spans 13 amino acids. CDR3 protein: CSASKGFDYGYTF.

This chain connects TRBV20-1 to TRBJ2-3; TCRdb picks TRBD2, but there is no DNA to check that call. Germline V CDR1 and CDR2: DFQATT, SNEGSKA (reference sequence). The CDR3 is made up of 15 amino acids. The CDR3 sequence: CSARPASGVTDTQYF.

The CDR3 reads CASSLISGANVLTF. V and J are TRBV5-1 and TRBJ2-6. The CDR3 totals 14 residues. Germline lookup yields CDR1 SGHRS and CDR2 YFSETQ.

The chain couples TRBV20-1 to TRBJ1-1. This CDR3 has 17 amino acids. Germline CDR1 reads DFQATT; CDR2 reads SNEGSKA (reference sequence). This CDR3 is CSAPPGPDRPMNTEAFF.

This chain links TRBV3-1 with TRBJ2-1; TCRdb designates TRBD1, a call that cannot be tested without DNA. The CDR3 contains 16 residues. Germline assignment: CDR1 LGHDT and CDR2 YNNKEL (reference sequence). CDR3 sequence: CASSHWGGGQGNEQFF.

The rearrangement joins TRBV5-1 to TRBJ2-1; TCRdb indicates TRBD1, and absent DNA this call remains unverified. The CDR3 length is 14 residues. Germline V gene lookup returns CDR1 SGHRS and CDR2 YFSETQ. CDR3 sequence reads: CASSSNDRVSEQFF.

This chain's CDR3 is CASRSGGNTDTQYF. This chain uses TRBV6-1 with TRBJ2-3; TCRdb lists TRBD1, though no DNA is available to test this call. The germline CDR1 and CDR2 sequences are MNHNS and SASEGT. This CDR3 is built from 14 residues.

V gene TRBV19 combines with J gene TRBJ2-5; checking the TCRdb D call of TRBD2 is not possible without DNA. Germline CDR1 is LNHDA and CDR2 is SQIVND (reference sequence). The CDR3 length is 18 residues. CDR3 sequence reads: CASSGSVAGGILQETQYF.

The chain carries TRBV6-4 and TRBJ2-3. CDR3 size: 14 residues. Germline assignment: CDR1 MRHNA and CDR2 SNTAGT. The CDR3 sequence: CASSENRYTDTQYF.

The chain is built from TRBV6-5 and TRBJ2-3; TCRdb returns TRBD1, unconfirmable since there is no DNA. Germline CDR1 is MNHEY and CDR2 is SVGAGI. This CDR3 contains 16 residues. The CDR3 loop reads CASSYSGTEVPDTQYF.